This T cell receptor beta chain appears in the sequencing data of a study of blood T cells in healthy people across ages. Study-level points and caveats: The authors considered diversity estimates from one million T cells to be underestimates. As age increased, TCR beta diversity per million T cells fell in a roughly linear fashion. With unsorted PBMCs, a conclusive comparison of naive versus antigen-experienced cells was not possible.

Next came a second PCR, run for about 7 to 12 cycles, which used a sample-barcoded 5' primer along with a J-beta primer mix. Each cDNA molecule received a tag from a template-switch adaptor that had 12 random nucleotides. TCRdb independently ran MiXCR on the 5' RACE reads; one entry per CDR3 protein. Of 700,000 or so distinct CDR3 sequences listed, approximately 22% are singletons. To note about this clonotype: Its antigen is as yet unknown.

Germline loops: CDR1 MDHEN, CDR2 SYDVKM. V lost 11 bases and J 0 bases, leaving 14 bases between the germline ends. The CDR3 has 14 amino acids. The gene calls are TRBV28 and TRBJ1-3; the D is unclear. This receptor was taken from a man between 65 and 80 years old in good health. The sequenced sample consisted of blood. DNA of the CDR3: TGTGCCTCATGCGAGACTCGCTCTGGAAACACCATATATTTT. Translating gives CASCETRSGNTIYF.